Below, one TCR beta chain is given with its context. Only in-frame clones appear in the TCRdb table, and some are missing; sequencing was by immunoSEQ multiplex PCR. This sample has about 120,000 clones, with just under 85% found just once. CDR3 length: 15 residues. Between the trimmed V and J ends, which lost 1 base and 5 bases, there was a span of 15 bases. CDR1 and CDR2 from the germline V gene are SGHDN and FVKESK. This entry belongs to a study of blood T cell repertoires in COVID-19. The receptor was derived from an older man with active or convalescent COVID-19. The sequencing sample was made of peripheral blood. This rearrangement joins TRBV14 to TRBJ2-7; possibly TRBD1 for D (5 bases). DNA for the CDR3: TGTGCCAGCAGCCAAGTGGTCGGCAGGGCAAACGAGCAGTACTTC. Protein product: CASSQVVGRANEQYF.